This TCR beta chain was identified during a study of type 1 and type 2 diabetes patients listed by TCRdb under 2016. Broadly, across the study: Eight or nine type 1 diabetes patients, a few type 2 diabetes patients and roughly 6 nondiabetic controls, all recruited in China, made up the cohort. Across the study, CD4+ and CD8+ T cells were positively selected from PBMCs by means of CD4 or CD8 MicroBeads on MACS columns. A total of fewer than 25 million paired-end reads was generated across the whole study. The study used high-throughput sequencing to profile TCRbeta repertoires and compare individuals with type 1 diabetes, type 2 diabetes and no diabetes. For the type 1 diabetes patients, the type 2 diabetes patients acted as a disease comparison group. V gene usage was similar between approximately 20-cycle and 25-cycle amplification, suggesting similar primer efficiencies and random PCR bias. TCRbeta libraries were sequenced paired-end on Illumina HiSeq 2000 or MiSeq instruments. Results the study describes overall, beyond this receptor: In both CD4+ and CD8+ T cells, type 2 diabetes repertoires were highly diverse, with diversity significantly greater than that of type 1 diabetes repertoires. Type 2 diabetes patients had few highly-expanded CD4+ clones, median one, accounting for a median roughly 3.7% of reads. Because only a limited number of T2D and control samples were sequenced, some T1D-only HECs might also be present in more T2D or control samples. V and J gene usage patterns of type 2 diabetes and control samples were highly correlated, averaging around 0.97 between samples. Study groups were not matched for age and gender, which possibly biased interpretation.

The germline V gene provides CDR1 SGHTA and CDR2 FQGNSA. Including cysteine and phenylalanine, the CDR3 has 15 amino acids. The retained sequence is limited to the CDR3, 45 bases, with the frame set at the first base. V and J are trimmed by 3 bases and 5 bases, and the gene matches miss 9 bases of the junction. The data were produced on an Illumina MiSeq. For TCRbeta CDR3 amplification, the template was genomic DNA taken from the sorted T cell subsets. The TCRbeta CDR3 region was amplified by multiplex PCR using 30 forward and 13 reverse primers. PCR products were purified with AMPure XP beads, after which indices and adaptors were added in a second roughly 23-cycle PCR. Libraries were gel-purified using the QIAquick Gel Extraction Kit before sequencing. In the authors' own workflow: FLASH was used to merge the paired-end reads, and IgBLAST was used to align the reads to IMGT V, D and J germline references. After reads whose alignment identity to germline references fell below 70% were discarded, roughly 10,000,000 reads remained study-wide. Following IMGT definitions, CDR3 boundaries, reading frame and productivity were assigned. A highly-expanded clone was defined as any clone making up 1% or more of reads, and normalized Shannon entropy served as the measure of diversity. Group differences in Shannon entropy were tested with unpaired two-tailed t-tests. The raw public reads went through TCRdb reprocessing: fastp at Q25, MiXCR clone calling, in-frame beta chains kept. Each entry is one CDR3 protein sequence, shown with its most common DNA and genes. The V and J calls were determined by TCRdb, not by the authors. This sample holds approximately 260,000 distinct CDR3 sequences; approximately 50% were observed only once. The top ten constitute roughly 13% of the sample.

Every diabetic patient fulfilled standard classification criteria for type 1 or type 2 diabetes, and glucose and C-peptide were measured using WHO-recommended methods. Exclusion applied to any donor with other autoimmune diseases or infections within the previous four weeks. Approximately 9.7 milliliters of peripheral blood were drawn from each participant. PBMCs were isolated with LymphoPrep density separation. Concerning this clonotype itself: Its antigen remains undetermined. No much larger clone exists at a distance of one base, and base qualities are not known.

The sequence joins TRBV7-2 to TRBJ2-7, with 8 bases in between that match TRBD2. The sample taken for sequencing was peripheral blood mononuclear cells (PBMCs). The receptor was derived from a man younger than 35 with type 2 diabetes. CDR3 loop: CASSLGAGGPHEQYF. The DNA is TGTGCCAGCAGCTTGGGGGCGGGAGGCCCCCACGAGCAGTACTTC.